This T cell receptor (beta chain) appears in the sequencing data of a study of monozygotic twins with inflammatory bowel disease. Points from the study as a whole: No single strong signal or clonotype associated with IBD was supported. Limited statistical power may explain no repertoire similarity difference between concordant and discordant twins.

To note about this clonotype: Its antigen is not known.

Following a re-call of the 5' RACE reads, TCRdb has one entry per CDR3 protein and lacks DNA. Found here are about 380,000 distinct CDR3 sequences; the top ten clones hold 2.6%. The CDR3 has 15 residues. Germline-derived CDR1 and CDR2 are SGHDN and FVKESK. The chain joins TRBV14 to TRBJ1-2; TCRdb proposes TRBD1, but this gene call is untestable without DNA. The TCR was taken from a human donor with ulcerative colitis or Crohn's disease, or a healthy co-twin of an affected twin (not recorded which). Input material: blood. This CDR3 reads CASSQVPGGNYGYTF.